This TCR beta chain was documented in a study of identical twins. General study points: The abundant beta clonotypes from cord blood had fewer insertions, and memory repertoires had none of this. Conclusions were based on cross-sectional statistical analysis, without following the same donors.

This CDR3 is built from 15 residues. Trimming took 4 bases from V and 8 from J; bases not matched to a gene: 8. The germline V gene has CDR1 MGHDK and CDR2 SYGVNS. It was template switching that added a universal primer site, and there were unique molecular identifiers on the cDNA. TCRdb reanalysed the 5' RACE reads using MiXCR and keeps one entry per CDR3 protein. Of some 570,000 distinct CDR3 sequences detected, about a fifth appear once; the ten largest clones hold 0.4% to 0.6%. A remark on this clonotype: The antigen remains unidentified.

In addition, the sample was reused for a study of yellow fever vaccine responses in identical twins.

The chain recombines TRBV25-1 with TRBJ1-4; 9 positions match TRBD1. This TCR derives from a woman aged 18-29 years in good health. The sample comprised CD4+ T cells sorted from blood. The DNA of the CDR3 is TGTGCCAGCAGTGCTTTCCGGGACAGGGAGGAAAAACTGTTTTTT. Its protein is CASSAFRDREEKLFF.